These 28 T cell receptor beta chains originate from one sample sequenced in a study of ipilimumab plus nivolumab after autologous stem cell transplantation. This table comes from immunoSEQ multiplex PCR, and its TCRdb copy is limited to in-frame clones, with some not included. The data contain around 16,000 clones, 81% of them seen just once; the ten biggest clones take up 23%. Sequencing used PBMCs, obtained in a trial of ipilimumab plus nivolumab as post-transplant consolidation. These receptors all stem from a male donor with diffuse large B-cell lymphoma.

The gene calls are TRBV9 and TRBJ1-4; 7 bases line up with TRBD1. Looked up from germline, CDR1 is SGDLS and CDR2 is YYNGEE. The J segment lost 8 bases and the V segment lost 3 bases, leaving 10 bases of the junction unmatched. The CDR3 consists of 15 residues. In nucleotides, the CDR3 is TGTGCCAGCAGCGCCTCGACAGGGCGGGACGAAAAACTGTTTTTT. Protein product: CASSASTGRDEKLFF.

This clone was observed once. The chain links TRBV7-9 to TRBJ2-1; D is perhaps TRBD1 (6 bases). The germline V gene encodes CDR1 SEHNR and CDR2 FQNEAQ (reference sequence). CDR3 size: 12 residues. The germline V and J ends were trimmed by 4 bases and 5 bases, with 6 bases remaining between them. The CDR3 here is CASSWDNNEQFF. For the CDR3, the DNA is TGTGCCAGCAGCTGGGACAACAATGAGCAGTTCTTC.

To note about this clone: A junction end diverges from the germline sequence, so it may reflect a read error. The chain couples TRBV6-1 to TRBJ1-6, with D hard to call. From germline, CDR1 is MNHNS and CDR2 SASEGT. CDR3 length: 13 amino acids. In DNA form, the CDR3 reads TGTGCCAGCAGTGAACTGGTCCAAAGACCATCAAGTTTT. This sequence encodes CASSELVQRPSSF.

By proportion, this clone is medium-sized. The chain joins TRBV27 to TRBJ2-7; D possibly uses TRBD1 or TRBD2 (5 bases each). The V gene lost 3 bases and the J gene lost 7 bases, with 13 bases spanning the gap. Germline CDR1 is MNHEY and CDR2 is SMNVEV (reference sequence). CDR3 length: 13 amino acids. CDR3 in DNA: TGTGCCAGCAGTTTGGGACGCTGGGGGGAGCAGTACTTC. This translates into CASSLGRWGEQYF.

The rearrangement joins TRBV7-9 to TRBJ2-2, with no clear D. This CDR3 spans 10 amino acids. The germline V and J ends were trimmed by 4 bases and 7 bases, with 1 base remaining between them. Germline V gives CDR1 SEHNR, CDR2 FQNEAQ (reference sequence). The CDR3 region has the DNA TGTGCCAGCAGCTACGGGGAGCTGTTTTTT. Its translation is CASSYGELFF. The entire variable domain, with the rest obtained from reference TRBV7-9 and TRBJ2-2, is as follows: DTGVSQNPRHKITKRGQNVTFRCDPISEHNRLYWYRQTLGQGPEFLTYFQNEAQLEKSRLLSDRFSAERPKGSFSTLEIQRTEQGDSAMYLCASSYGELFFGEGSRLTVL.

The chain couples TRBV7-9 to TRBJ2-5, with D unclear. The CDR3 totals 13 residues. Trimming took off 1 base at V and 5 bases at J, with 8 bases between the two ends. Germline V CDR1 and CDR2: SEHNR, FQNEAQ (reference sequence). As DNA, the CDR3 is TGTGCCAGCAGCTTAGGCGCGTGGGAGACCCAGTACTTC. This gives the protein CASSLGAWETQYF.

The rearrangement joins TRBV19 to TRBJ2-7; unclear D gene. V was clipped by 3 bases and J by 5 bases, with 14 bases between them. Germline CDR1 is LNHDA and CDR2 is SQIVND (reference sequence). The CDR3 is 14 residues long. The CDR3 loop reads CASSMTTPRDEQYF. In nucleotides, the CDR3 is TGTGCCAGTAGTATGACGACTCCCCGGGACGAGCAGTACTTC.

The chain joins TRBV7-9 to TRBJ1-1; D is possibly TRBD1 (5 bases). This CDR3 comprises 16 residues. Germline CDR1 and CDR2: SEHNR and FQNEAQ (reference sequence). With 2 bases removed from V and 8 bases from J, the gap between germline ends came to 21 bases. CDR3: CASSLKWVGASSEAFF. The CDR3 DNA reads as TGTGCCAGCAGCTTAAAGTGGGTAGGGGCTTCTTCAGAAGCTTTCTTT. Combining the CDR3 with reference TRBV7-9 and TRBJ1-1 gives the whole variable domain DTGVSQNPRHKITKRGQNVTFRCDPISEHNRLYWYRQTLGQGPEFLTYFQNEAQLEKSRLLSDRFSAERPKGSFSTLEIQRTEQGDSAMYLCASSLKWVGASSEAFFGQGTRLTVV.

V usage is TRBV27 and J usage is TRBJ1-6; no definite D call. The germline V and J ends were trimmed by 5 bases and 8 bases, with 10 bases remaining between them. There are 13 residues in the CDR3. Germline V gives CDR1 MNHEY, CDR2 SMNVEV (reference sequence). The CDR3 sequence: CASSRKPDSPLHF. The CDR3 region has the DNA TGTGCCAGCAGTCGAAAGCCCGATTCACCCCTCCACTTT.

The chain is built from TRBV6-6 and TRBJ2-7, with D perhaps matching TRBD1 (6 bases). Germline V gene data show CDR1 as MNHNY and CDR2 as SVGAGI (reference sequence). The V end was cut by 0 bases, the J end by 6 bases, with 12 bases between. The CDR3 contains 14 residues. This CDR3 reads CASSYSPDSGEQYF. The CDR3 DNA reads as TGTGCCAGCAGTTACTCCCCGGACAGCGGCGAGCAGTACTTC.

V is TRBV10-3 and J is TRBJ2-5, with D tentatively TRBD2 (6 bases). This CDR3 comprises 14 residues. Germline V lookup: CDR1 ENHRY, CDR2 SYGVKD. V was pared by 2 bases and J by 5 bases, with 12 bases between. CDR3 sequence (DNA): TGTGCCATCAGTGAGGGAGGGGATAGTGAGACCCAGTACTTC. Translating it yields CAISEGGDSETQYF.

The rearrangement links TRBV21-1 to TRBJ1-4; TRBD1, the table's D call, was not compared with the DNA. TRBV21-1 is classified as a pseudogene. CDR3 length equals 20 residues. The CDR3 protein is CASSTPPGTGAGPTNEKLFF. The CDR3, as DNA: TGTGCCAGCAGCACCCCCCCAGGGACAGGGGCTGGTCCAACTAATGAAAAACTGTTTTTT.

The chain uses TRBV5-6 and TRBJ2-5; TRBD1 might be the D (6 bases). There are 16 residues in the CDR3. V lost 4 bases and J 2 bases, leaving 18 bases between the germline ends. Germline loops: CDR1 SGHDT, CDR2 YYEEEE. The CDR3 DNA is TGTGCCAGCAGCCTAACAGGGTGGGGGTCACAAGAGACCCAGTACTTC. This sequence encodes CASSLTGWGSQETQYF. The full variable domain, its missing parts supplied by reference TRBV5-6 and TRBJ2-5, is DAGVTQSPTHLIKTRGQQVTLRCSPKSGHDTVSWYQQALGQGPQFIFQYYEEEERQRGNFPDRFSGHQFPNYSSELNVNALLLGDSALYLCASSLTGWGSQETQYFGPGTRLLVL.

The chain combines TRBV5-6 with TRBJ1-3, with TRBD1 matching 7 bases. Looked up from germline, CDR1 is SGHDT and CDR2 is YYEEEE. V dropped 2 bases and J dropped 4; count of bases not matched to a gene: 6. The CDR3 has 15 residues. CDR3 protein: CASSLLDRAGNTIYF. The CDR3 nucleotides read TGTGCCAGCAGCTTACTCGACAGGGCCGGAAACACCATATATTTT. Combining the CDR3 with reference TRBV5-6 and TRBJ1-3 gives the whole variable domain DAGVTQSPTHLIKTRGQQVTLRCSPKSGHDTVSWYQQALGQGPQFIFQYYEEEERQRGNFPDRFSGHQFPNYSSELNVNALLLGDSALYLCASSLLDRAGNTIYFGEGSWLTVV.

This chain joins TRBV15 and TRBJ2-1; D may be TRBD1 or TRBD2 (5 bases each). The CDR3 length is 13 residues. Germline lookup yields CDR1 LNHNV and CDR2 YYDKDF (reference sequence). V lost 5 bases, J lost 4 bases, and 9 bases lay in between. In DNA, the CDR3 is TGTGCCACCAGCGGGGACCGATACAATGAGCAGTTCTTC. It specifies CATSGDRYNEQFF.

The genes are TRBV28 and TRBJ2-2, with 10 positions matching TRBD2. Germline trimming cut 5 bases from V and 1 base from J; bases unmatched to any gene: 10. Germline CDR1 and CDR2: MDHEN and SYDVKM. This CDR3 has 18 amino acids. The DNA of the CDR3 is TGTGCCAGCAGTCCAAAACGAAGACTAGCGGGGAACACCGGGGAGCTGTTTTTT. Encoded protein: CASSPKRRLAGNTGELFF.

This clone showed up just once. The chain joins TRBV5-8 to TRBJ2-1; D is possibly TRBD1 (5 bases). Germline values: CDR1 SGHTS, CDR2 YDEGEE. Trimming took 1 base from V and 3 from J, leaving 8 bases between them. This CDR3 spans 14 amino acids. In nucleotides, the CDR3 is TGTGCCAGCAGCTTGCTGCAGGGCTACAATGAGCAGTTCTTC. Encoded protein: CASSLLQGYNEQFF. The full variable domain, completed using reference TRBV5-8 and TRBJ2-1, is EAGVTQSPTHLIKTRGQQATLRCSPISGHTSVYWYQQALGLGLQFLLWYDEGEERNRGNFPPRFSGRQFPNYSSELNVNALELEDSALYLCASSLLQGYNEQFFGPGTRLTVL.

V usage is TRBV5-5 and J usage is TRBJ1-5; 8 bases are a match to TRBD1. V shed 0 bases and J 7 bases; nucleotides not matched to a gene: 6. Germline CDR1 is SGHKS and CDR2 is YYEKEE (reference sequence). The length of the CDR3 is 15 residues. DNA of the CDR3: TGTGCCAGCAGCTTGGACAGGGGGTTTGGGCAGCCCCAGCATTTT. Its protein product is CASSLDRGFGQPQHF.

The rearrangement joins TRBV2 to TRBJ2-3; tentatively, D is TRBD1 (6 bases). The CDR3 totals 15 residues. The V gene lost 0 bases and the J gene lost 2 bases, with 9 bases spanning the gap. Germline lookup yields CDR1 SNHLY and CDR2 FYNNEI. The CDR3 DNA reads TGTGCCAGCAGTGAAGCAGGGGGAGACACAGATACGCAGTATTTT. Protein sequence: CASSEAGGDTDTQYF.

This clone showed up just a few times. This chain joins TRBV7-9 and TRBJ2-1; a possible D gene is TRBD2 (6 bases). This CDR3 region has 14 residues. V was trimmed by 7 bases and J by 5 bases, leaving 15 bases between them. Germline-derived CDR1 and CDR2 are SEHNR and FQNEAQ (reference sequence). The chain's CDR3 is CASTQPGGNNEQFF. CDR3 in DNA: TGTGCCAGCACTCAGCCCGGGGGAAACAATGAGCAGTTCTTC.

DNA of the CDR3: TGTGCCAGCAGATCCGGGTGGAATCAGCCCCAGCATTTT. Protein product: CASRSGWNQPQHF. The chain employs TRBV28 and TRBJ1-5; D is unclear. The CDR3 is 13 amino acids. V dropped 6 bases and J dropped 4 bases, with 10 bases sitting between them. CDR1 and CDR2 from the germline V gene are MDHEN and SYDVKM.

This clone is medium-sized in the sample. This rearrangement joins TRBV7-9 to TRBJ1-1, with 9 bases matching TRBD1. The CDR3 spans 18 residues. Unmatched junction bases numbered 13, after V lost 3 bases and J lost 2 bases. Germline-derived CDR1 and CDR2 are SEHNR and FQNEAQ (reference sequence). In nucleotides, the CDR3 is TGTGCCAGCAGCTTCAGTGACAGGGGGTACCTTGGCAACACTGAAGCTTTCTTT. Protein product: CASSFSDRGYLGNTEAFF.

The chain recombines TRBV5-1 with TRBJ2-7, with 12 bases matching TRBD1. CDR1 is SGHRS and CDR2 is YFSETQ in the germline V gene. V dropped 0 bases and J dropped 5; count of bases not matched to a gene: 0. The CDR3 has 14 amino acids. The CDR3 DNA is TGCGCCAGCAGCTTGGGGGACAGGGGGCACGAGCAGTACTTC. Protein sequence: CASSLGDRGHEQYF. The full variable domain, rest sourced from reference TRBV5-1 and TRBJ2-7, is KAGVTQTPRYLIKTRGQQVTLSCSPISGHRSVSWYQQTPGQGLQFLFEYFSETQRNKGNFPGRFSGRQFSNSRSEMNVSTLELGDSALYLCASSLGDRGHEQYFGPGTRLTVT.

The chain joins TRBV5-1 to TRBJ2-1, with 8 bases matching TRBD2. The CDR3 has 15 amino acids. V was pared by 4 bases and J by 3 bases, with 6 bases of the junction left unmatched. The germline V gene has CDR1 SGHRS and CDR2 YFSETQ. CDR3 amino acids: CASSPMTSDYNEQFF. The CDR3 DNA reads TGCGCCAGCAGCCCAATGACTAGCGACTACAATGAGCAGTTCTTC.

The chain recombines TRBV15 with TRBJ1-1; no reliable D call. Germline CDR1 LNHNV, CDR2 YYDKDF (reference sequence). V gave up 6 bases and J gave up 6 bases, with 14 bases separating them. The CDR3 is made up of 13 amino acids. The CDR3 reads CATRTSWEAEAFF. The CDR3 region has the DNA TGTGCCACCAGGACGTCTTGGGAGGCTGAAGCTTTCTTT. The full variable domain, with the rest looked up from reference TRBV15 and TRBJ1-1, is DAMVIQNPRYQVTQFGKPVTLSCSQTLNHNVMYWYQQKSSQAPKLLFHYYDKDFNNEADTPDNFQSRRPNTSFCFLDIRSPGLGDTAMYLCATRTSWEAEAFFGQGTRLTVV.

This clone showed up just a few times. The rearrangement links TRBV2 to TRBJ2-7; D perhaps matches TRBD2 (6 bases). With 5 bases removed from V and 7 bases from J, the gap between germline ends came to 9 bases. Germline V gives CDR1 SNHLY, CDR2 FYNNEI. The CDR3 loop spans 11 amino acids. This chain's CDR3 is CASSQAGEQYF. DNA for the CDR3: TGTGCCAGCAGTCAGGCGGGGGAGCAGTACTTC.

In this sample, this clone turned up once. The chain recombines TRBV6-4 with TRBJ2-5; 14 bases are shared with TRBD2. The CDR3 spans 15 residues. CDR1 is MRHNA, CDR2 SNTAGT, per germline. V shed 3 bases, J shed 4 bases, and the junction held 1 base outside the gene matches. The CDR3 nucleotides read TGTGCCAGCAGTGAGACTAGCGGGGGGGCAGAGACCCAGTACTTC. Amino acid sequence: CASSETSGGAETQYF.

This clone came up once. J is TRBJ2-1 and V is TRBV7-2; D is ambiguous. The CDR3 extends over 13 amino acids. V gave up 1 base and J gave up 12 bases, with 13 bases separating them. Germline CDR1 and CDR2: SGHTA and FQGNSA. CDR3 protein: CASSLVPESRQFF. In DNA form, the CDR3 reads TGTGCCAGCAGCTTAGTGCCAGAGTCCCGGCAGTTCTTC.